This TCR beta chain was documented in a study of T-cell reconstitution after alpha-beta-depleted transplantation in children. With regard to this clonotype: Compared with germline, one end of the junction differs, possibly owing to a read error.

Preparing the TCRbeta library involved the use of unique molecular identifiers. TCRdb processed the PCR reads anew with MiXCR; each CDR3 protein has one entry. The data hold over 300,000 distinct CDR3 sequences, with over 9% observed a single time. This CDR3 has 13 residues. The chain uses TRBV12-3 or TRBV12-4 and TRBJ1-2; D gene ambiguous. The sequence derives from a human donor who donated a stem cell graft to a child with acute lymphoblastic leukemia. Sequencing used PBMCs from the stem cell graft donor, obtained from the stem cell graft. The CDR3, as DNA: TGTGCCAGCAGTTTACTTGGACTGGGGAAATCATCTTTC. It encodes CASSLLGLGKSSF.